This T cell receptor beta chain was documented in a study of OX40 agonist ivuxolimab in advanced cancers. Study information: Ivuxolimab was administered intravenously to patients at 0.01 to 10 mg/kg every 2 weeks.

Data came from immunoSEQ multiplex PCR; TCRdb stores just in-frame clones and leaves some out. The sample contains about 48,000 clones, 85% of which appear only once. Blood specimens came from baseline, cycle 4 day 1, and cycle 7 day 1. There are 14 residues in the CDR3. In germline, CDR1 is SGDLS, CDR2 YYNGEE. V lost 0 bases, J lost 5 bases, and 11 bases lay in between. As to this clone: Its specificity is unknown.

General study results and limits: Circulating CD4+ and CD8+ T cells showed clonal expansion by week 6 at 0.1 to 3.0 mg/kg. Expanded clones belonging to CD8+ T cells outnumbered, on average, those of CD4+.

The chain uses TRBV9 and TRBJ2-5, with D hard to call. This specimen was CD4+ or CD8+ T cells sorted from blood, taken in a trial of the OX40 agonist ivuxolimab. This TCR derives from an adult with an advanced solid tumor such as melanoma, head and neck, liver or kidney cancer. CDR3 in amino acids: CASSVGGVEETQYF. The CDR3 bases are TGTGCCAGCAGCGTAGGTGGGGTGGAGGAGACCCAGTACTTC.